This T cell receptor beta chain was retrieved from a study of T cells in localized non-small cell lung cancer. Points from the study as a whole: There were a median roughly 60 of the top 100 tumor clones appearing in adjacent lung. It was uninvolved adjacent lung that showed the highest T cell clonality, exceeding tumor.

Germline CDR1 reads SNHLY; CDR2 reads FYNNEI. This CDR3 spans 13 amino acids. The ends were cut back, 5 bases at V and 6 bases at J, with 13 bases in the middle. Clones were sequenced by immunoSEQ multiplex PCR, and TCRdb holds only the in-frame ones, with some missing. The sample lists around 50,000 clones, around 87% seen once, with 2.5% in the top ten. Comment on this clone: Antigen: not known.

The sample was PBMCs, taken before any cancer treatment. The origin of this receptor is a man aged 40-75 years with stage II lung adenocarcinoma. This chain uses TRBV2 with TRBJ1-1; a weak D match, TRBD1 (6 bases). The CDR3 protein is CASSLPQGPEAFF. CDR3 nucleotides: TGTGCCAGCAGTTTACCCCAGGGGCCTGAAGCTTTCTTT.